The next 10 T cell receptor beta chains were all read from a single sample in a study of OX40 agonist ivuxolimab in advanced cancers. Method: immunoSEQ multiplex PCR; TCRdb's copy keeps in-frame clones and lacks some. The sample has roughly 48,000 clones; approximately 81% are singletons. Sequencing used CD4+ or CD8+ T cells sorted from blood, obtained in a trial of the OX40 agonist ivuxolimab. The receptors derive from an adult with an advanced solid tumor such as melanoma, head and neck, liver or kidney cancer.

In DNA form, the CDR3 reads TGCGCCAGCAGCTCACGGAGCACTAGCACAGATACGCAGTATTTT. The encoded protein is CASSSRSTSTDTQYF. V gene TRBV5-1 combines with J gene TRBJ2-3; D call uncertain. This CDR3 spans 15 amino acids. The V and J ends lost 3 bases and 0 bases respectively, with 11 bases between them. Germline V lookup: CDR1 SGHRS, CDR2 YFSETQ.

This CDR3 is CSWGGRGKDTQYF. The CDR3 nucleotides read TGCAGCTGGGGGGGCAGGGGGAAGGATACGCAGTATTTT. V usage is TRBV29-1 and J usage is TRBJ2-3, with D perhaps given as TRBD1 or TRBD2 (7 bases each). This CDR3 has 13 residues. V was pared by 8 bases and J by 6 bases, with 18 bases between. Germline assignment: CDR1 SQVTM and CDR2 ANQGSEA.

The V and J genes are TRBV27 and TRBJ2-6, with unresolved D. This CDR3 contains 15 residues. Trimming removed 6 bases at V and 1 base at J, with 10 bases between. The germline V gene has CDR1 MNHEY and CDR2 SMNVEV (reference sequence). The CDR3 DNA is TGTGCCAGCAGATCCAGCCGTTCTGGGGCCAACGTCCTGACTTTC. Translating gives CASRSSRSGANVLTF.

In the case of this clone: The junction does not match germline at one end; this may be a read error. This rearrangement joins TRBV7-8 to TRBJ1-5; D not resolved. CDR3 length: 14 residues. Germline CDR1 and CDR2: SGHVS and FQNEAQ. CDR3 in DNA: TGTGCCAGCAGCTTAGCGCTGCGGAATCGGCCCCAGCATTTT. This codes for CASSLALRNRPQHF. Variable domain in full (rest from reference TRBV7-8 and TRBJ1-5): GAGVSQSPRYKVAKRGQDVALRCDPISGHVSLFWYQQALGQGPEFLTYFQNEAQLDKSGLPSDRFFAERPEGSVSTLKIQRTQQEDSAVYLCASSLALRNRPQHFGDGTRLSIL.

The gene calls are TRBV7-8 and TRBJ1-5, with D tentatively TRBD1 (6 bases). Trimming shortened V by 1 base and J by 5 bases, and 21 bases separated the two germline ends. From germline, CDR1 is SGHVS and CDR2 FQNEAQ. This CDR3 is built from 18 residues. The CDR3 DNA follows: TGTGCCAGCAGCTTAGTTGACTCCGGGACAAACTGGGATCAGCCCCAGCATTTT. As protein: CASSLVDSGTNWDQPQHF.

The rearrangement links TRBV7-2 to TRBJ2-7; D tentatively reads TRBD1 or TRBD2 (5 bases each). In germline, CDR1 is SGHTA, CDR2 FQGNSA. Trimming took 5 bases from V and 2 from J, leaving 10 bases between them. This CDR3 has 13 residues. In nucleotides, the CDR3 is TGTGCCAGCAGCGGGGGACGGACCTACGAGCAGTACTTC. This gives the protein CASSGGRTYEQYF.

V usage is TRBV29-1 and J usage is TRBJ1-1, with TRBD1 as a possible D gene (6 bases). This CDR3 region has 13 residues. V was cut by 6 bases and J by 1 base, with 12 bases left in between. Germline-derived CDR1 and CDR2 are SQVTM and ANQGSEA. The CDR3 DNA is TGCAGCGTAGTACAACAGGGGAACACTGAAGCTTTCTTT. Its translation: CSVVQQGNTEAFF. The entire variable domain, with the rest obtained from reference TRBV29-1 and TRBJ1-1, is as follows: SAVISQKPSRDICQRGTSLTIQCQVDSQVTMMFWYRQQPGQSLTLIATANQGSEATYESGFVIDKFPISRPNLTFSTLTVSNMSPEDSSIYLCSVVQQGNTEAFFGQGTRLTVV.

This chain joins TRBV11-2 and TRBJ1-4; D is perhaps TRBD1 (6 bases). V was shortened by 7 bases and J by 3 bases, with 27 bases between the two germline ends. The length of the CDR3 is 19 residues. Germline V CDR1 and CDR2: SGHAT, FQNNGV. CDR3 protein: CASTKDLGGGNLANEKLFF. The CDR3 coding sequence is TGTGCCAGCACCAAAGACTTAGGGGGGGGAAACTTGGCTAATGAAAAACTGTTTTTT.

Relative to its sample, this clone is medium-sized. CDR3 protein: CASSEEDRGQPQHF. As DNA, the CDR3 is TGTGCCAGCAGTGAAGAGGACAGGGGTCAGCCCCAGCATTTT. The chain uses TRBV6-1 and TRBJ1-5, with TRBD1 matching over 9 bases. The CDR3 is 14 amino acids. Per germline, CDR1 MNHNS and CDR2 SASEGT. V trimming: 1 base; J trimming: 6 bases; junction bases outside the gene matches: 1.

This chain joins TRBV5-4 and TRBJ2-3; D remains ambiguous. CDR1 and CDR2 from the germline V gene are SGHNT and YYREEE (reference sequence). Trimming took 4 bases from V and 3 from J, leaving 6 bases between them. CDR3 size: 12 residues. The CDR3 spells CASSLTTDTQYF. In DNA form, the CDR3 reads TGTGCCAGCAGCCTGACTACAGATACGCAGTATTTT.